Here is one T cell receptor (beta chain) with its context. The CDR3 has 15 residues. Looked up from germline, CDR1 is MNHEY and CDR2 is SVGAGI. V was trimmed by 7 bases and J by 2 bases, leaving 18 bases between them. The data derive from a study of brain T cells in children with intractable seizures. Libraries were prepared by immunoSEQ multiplex PCR; TCRdb keeps only in-frame clonotypes and omits some of them. The profile shows about 41,000 clones, 75% to 95% of them singletons. The chain has TRBV6-5 and TRBJ2-7, with a possible D match to TRBD2 (6 bases). The input for sequencing was peripheral blood, taken at surgery. The clonotype comes from a girl aged 2-15 years with tuberous sclerosis and intractable seizures. The CDR3 loop is CASISGRRAPYEQYF. The DNA of the CDR3 is TGTGCCAGCATCTCCGGACGGAGGGCCCCCTACGAGCAGTACTTC.